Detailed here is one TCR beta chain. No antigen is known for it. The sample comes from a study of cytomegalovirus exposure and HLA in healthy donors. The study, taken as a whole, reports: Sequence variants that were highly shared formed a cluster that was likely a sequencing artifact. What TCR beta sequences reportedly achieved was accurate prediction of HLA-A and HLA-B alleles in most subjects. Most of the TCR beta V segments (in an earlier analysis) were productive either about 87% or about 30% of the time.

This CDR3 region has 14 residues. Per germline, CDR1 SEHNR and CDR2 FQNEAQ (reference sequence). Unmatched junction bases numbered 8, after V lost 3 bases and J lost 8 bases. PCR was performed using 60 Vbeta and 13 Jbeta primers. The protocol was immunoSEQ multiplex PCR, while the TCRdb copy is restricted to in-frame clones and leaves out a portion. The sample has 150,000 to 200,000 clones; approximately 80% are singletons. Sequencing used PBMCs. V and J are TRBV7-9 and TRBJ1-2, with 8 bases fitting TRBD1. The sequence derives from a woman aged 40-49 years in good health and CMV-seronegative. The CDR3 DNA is TGTGCCAGCAGCTTCGCACAGGGGGTTCGCGGCTACACCTTC. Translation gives CASSFAQGVRGYTF.